These 3 T cell receptor beta chains were all obtained from the same sample, sequenced in a study of immune evolution from preneoplasia to lung adenocarcinoma. Assay: immunoSEQ multiplex PCR; the TCRdb copy retains only in-frame clones and omits some. The repertoire consists of 6,000 to 8,000 clones, with under 85% occurring once and the leading ten covering roughly 9.2%. The sample was FFPE adjacent normal lung tissue. Source of these receptors: an older donor with lung adenocarcinoma.

This rearrangement joins TRBV11-3 to TRBJ1-2; no reliable D call. The CDR3 consists of 13 residues. The germline CDR1 and CDR2 sequences are SGHNT and YENEEA. The V end lost 4 bases, the J end lost 5 bases, and 11 bases lay between the germline ends. CDR3 nucleotides: TGTGCCAGCAGCTCCCGCAGGCTTTATGGCTACACCTTC. It encodes CASSSRRLYGYTF.

The gene calls are TRBV28 and TRBJ2-7; 8 bases map to TRBD1. Germline CDR1 MDHEN, CDR2 SYDVKM. After removal of 3 bases from V and 3 bases from J, the junction contained 4 bases not matched to a gene. This CDR3 comprises 14 residues. CDR3 in DNA: TGTGCCAGCAGTTTCGGACAGGGAGGCTACGAGCAGTACTTC. It yields the protein CASSFGQGGYEQYF.

This clone was observed a handful of times. The chain links TRBV27 to TRBJ2-5; D call uncertain. Per the germline V gene, CDR1 is MNHEY and CDR2 is SMNVEV (reference sequence). The CDR3 loop spans 13 amino acids. The V end lost 2 bases, the J end lost 6 bases, and 10 bases lay between the germline ends. Here the CDR3 DNA reads TGTGCCAGCAGTTTAGGTCAGGCTCAGACCCAGTACTTC. It translates to CASSLGQAQTQYF.